Following are 28 T cell receptor beta chains from one sample sequenced in a study of shared clonotypes between healthy human individuals. Sequencing was performed with immunoSEQ multiplex PCR; in TCRdb, only in-frame clones are kept and a portion is missing. The data hold about 2.1 million clones, with 90% to 95% observed a single time. Naive-designated CD8 cells lacked CD45RO, were positively enriched for CCR7, and omitted terminally differentiated effector memory CD45RA+ cells. The sequenced material came from naive CD8+ T cells from PBMCs. Receptor source: a man aged 18 to 29 in good health. Some clones in this sample may be carry-over from other donors' samples.

V usage is TRBV11-3 and J usage is TRBJ2-2; possibly TRBD1 for D (6 bases). Between the trimmed V and J ends, which lost 5 bases and 4 bases, there was a span of 17 bases. There are 16 residues in the CDR3. Looked up from germline, CDR1 is SGHNT and CDR2 is YENEEA. Written as DNA, the CDR3 is TGTGCCAGCAGCGAACGAGGGGGAGAACTCACCGGGGAGCTGTTTTTT. It yields the protein CASSERGGELTGELFF. The variable domain in full, with the rest retrieved from reference TRBV11-3 and TRBJ2-2, is EAGVVQSPRYKIIEKKQPVAFWCNPISGHNTLYWYLQNLGQGPELLIRYENEEAVDDSQLPKDRFSAERLKGVDSTLKIQPAELGDSAVYLCASSERGGELTGELFFGEGSRLTVL.

As regards this clone: Other DNA sequences in the same sample also yield this CDR3. The chain has TRBV9 and TRBJ2-1; tentatively, D is TRBD2 (6 bases). Deletions cut 0 bases from V and 4 bases from J, with 11 bases between. The CDR3 has 15 amino acids. CDR1 SGDLS and CDR2 YYNGEE come from the germline V gene. DNA of the CDR3: TGTGCCAGCAGCGTAGGGGCGGGACCGTACAATGAGCAGTTCTTC. Translated, it gives CASSVGAGPYNEQFF.

The chain links TRBV9 to TRBJ1-2; D remains unclear. CDR1 is SGDLS and CDR2 is YYNGEE in the germline V gene. This CDR3 contains 13 residues. With 10 bases removed from V and 3 bases from J, the gap between germline ends came to 16 bases. In DNA form, the CDR3 reads TGTGCCCCAGTGAGACCTTGGGACTATGGCTACACCTTC. Its translation is CAPVRPWDYGYTF.

The chain combines TRBV11-3 with TRBJ2-3; 12 bases map to TRBD2. In germline, CDR1 is SGHNT, CDR2 YENEEA. This CDR3 has 17 amino acids. V shed 5 bases, J shed 5 bases, and the junction held 11 bases outside the gene matches. The CDR3 DNA reads TGTGCCAGCAGCCCTGGGGTTCTAGCGGGAGGGAGAGATACGCAGTATTTT. Encoded protein: CASSPGVLAGGRDTQYF.

Notes on this clone: The sample carries other DNA sequences with the same CDR3. The chain uses TRBV5-1 and TRBJ2-1, with TRBD1 identical over 7 bases. Germline CDR1 and CDR2: SGHRS and YFSETQ. The CDR3 extends over 14 amino acids. Trimming cost V 4 bases and J 7 bases; bases outside gene matches: 8. The CDR3: CASSLWTGGNEQFF. DNA for the CDR3: TGCGCCAGCAGCCTATGGACAGGAGGTAATGAGCAGTTCTTC.

J is TRBJ1-1 and V is TRBV7-9; D gene uncertain. In germline, CDR1 is SEHNR, CDR2 FQNEAQ (reference sequence). This CDR3 is 13 amino acids long. The V end lost 5 bases, the J end lost 6 bases, and 13 bases lay between the germline ends. CDR3 sequence: CASSPLMYPEAFF. For the CDR3, the DNA is TGTGCCAGCAGCCCCCTAATGTACCCTGAAGCTTTCTTT.

The chain couples TRBV7-3 to TRBJ2-1; D is uncertain. Germline assignment: CDR1 SGHTA and CDR2 FQGTGA. The CDR3 contains 15 residues. The V end lost 6 bases, the J end lost 6 bases, and 18 bases lay between the germline ends. The CDR3 is CASSFDGQLGNEQFF. The CDR3 region has the DNA TGTGCCAGCAGTTTCGACGGTCAGCTCGGCAATGAGCAGTTCTTC. Full variable domain (outside the CDR3, taken from reference TRBV7-3 and TRBJ2-1): GAGVSQTPSNKVTEKGKYVELRCDPISGHTALYWYRQSLGQGPEFLIYFQGTGAADDSGLPNDRFFAVRPEGSVSTLKIQRTERGDSAVYLCASSFDGQLGNEQFFGPGTRLTVL.

This chain uses TRBV6-5 with TRBJ1-5; TRBD1 aligns across 9 bases. Germline loops: CDR1 MNHEY, CDR2 SVGAGI. V lost 6 bases to trimming and J lost 7 bases; unmatched junction nucleotides: 10. CDR3 length: 15 residues. CDR3 loop: CASRGQGDLGQPQHF. The CDR3 bases are TGTGCCAGCAGGGGACAGGGAGATTTAGGCCAGCCCCAGCATTTT.

The rearrangement joins TRBV5-6 to TRBJ2-5; 12 bases match TRBD2. CDR3 length: 16 amino acids. Germline V gene lookup returns CDR1 SGHDT and CDR2 YYEEEE. V was clipped by 6 bases and J by 6 bases; unmatched bases: 12. The CDR3 bases are TGTGCCAGCACCGGTTCTAGCGGGAGGGCCCGTCAGACCCAGTACTTC. Its protein is CASTGSSGRARQTQYF.

The chain recombines TRBV19 with TRBJ1-5, with D unclear. Trimming stripped 2 bases from V and 4 bases from J, with 9 bases between. CDR1 and CDR2 (germline): LNHDA, SQIVND (reference sequence). The CDR3 contains 14 residues. The CDR3 DNA reads TGTGCCAGTAGTATACGGGTGGGGAATCAGCCCCAGCATTTT. Translating it yields CASSIRVGNQPQHF.

The chain has TRBV14 and TRBJ1-3; D call uncertain. Trimming left V 0 bases short and J 3 bases short, with 6 bases between. Germline V gene lookup returns CDR1 SGHDN and CDR2 FVKESK. CDR3 length: 14 amino acids. The CDR3 sequence is CASSQDRHGNTIYF. The CDR3 DNA follows: TGTGCCAGCAGCCAAGATAGGCATGGAAACACCATATATTTT. Full variable domain (remainder filled in from reference TRBV14 and TRBJ1-3): EAGVTQFPSHSVIEKGQTVTLRCDPISGHDNLYWYRRVMGKEIKFLLHFVKESKQDESGMPNNRFLAERTGGTYSTLKVQPAELEDSGVYFCASSQDRHGNTIYFGEGSWLTVV.

J is TRBJ2-7 and V is TRBV27; maybe TRBD1 (6 bases). Per the germline V gene, CDR1 is MNHEY and CDR2 is SMNVEV (reference sequence). Between the trimmed V and J ends, which lost 5 bases and 4 bases, there was a span of 15 bases. The CDR3 totals 14 residues. The CDR3, as DNA: TGTGCCAGCAGTGGTATGGACCAGGGGTACGAGCAGTACTTC. It translates to CASSGMDQGYEQYF.

Only one count was recorded for this clone. Within the sample, other DNA sequences also encode this same CDR3. The chain joins TRBV6-4 to TRBJ1-5; D gene unclear. The CDR3 consists of 13 residues. V was cut by 0 bases and J by 5 bases, with 5 bases left in between. Germline assignment: CDR1 MRHNA and CDR2 SNTAGT. The CDR3 is CASSDSSDQPQHF. CDR3 sequence (DNA): TGTGCCAGCAGTGACTCCTCGGATCAGCCCCAGCATTTT.

The chain uses TRBV6-5 and TRBJ1-5; D gene ambiguous. The germline V and J ends were trimmed by 4 bases and 0 bases, with 7 bases remaining between them. Germline CDR1 is MNHEY and CDR2 is SVGAGI. This CDR3 has 14 amino acids. CDR3 amino acids: CASSSVYSNQPQHF. CDR3 DNA: TGTGCCAGCAGTTCTGTCTATAGCAATCAGCCCCAGCATTTT.

This chain joins TRBV19 and TRBJ1-4; a weak D match, TRBD1 (6 bases). The CDR3 length is 19 residues. V lost 5 bases, J lost 0 bases, and 22 bases lay in between. Germline V gives CDR1 LNHDA, CDR2 SQIVND (reference sequence). CDR3: CASSHRQEPYSTTNEKLFF. The CDR3 DNA reads TGTGCCAGTAGTCACAGACAGGAACCATACTCAACAACTAATGAAAAACTGTTTTTT.

This rearrangement joins TRBV7-2 to TRBJ1-3; D uncertain. V dropped 0 bases and J dropped 0 bases, with 12 bases sitting between them. The CDR3 loop spans 17 amino acids. Germline V lookup: CDR1 SGHTA, CDR2 FQGNSA. The CDR3 sequence is CASSLAATLPSGNTIYF. Written as DNA, the CDR3 is TGTGCCAGCAGCTTAGCGGCAACTCTACCCTCTGGAAACACCATATATTTT.

The chain employs TRBV11-1 and TRBJ1-1; D might be TRBD1 (5 bases). In germline, CDR1 is SGHAT, CDR2 FQDESV (reference sequence). The CDR3 has 17 residues. Trimming shortened V by 2 bases and J by 0 bases, and 16 bases separated the two germline ends. As DNA, the CDR3 is TGTGCCAGCAGCTTACTGGGACGCTCCTCCTTGAACACTGAAGCTTTCTTT. Its protein product is CASSLLGRSSLNTEAFF.

The chain uses TRBV27 and TRBJ1-2; TRBD1 matches 9 bases. This CDR3 has 12 residues. Per the germline V gene, CDR1 is MNHEY and CDR2 is SMNVEV (reference sequence). V lost 5 bases to trimming and J lost 8 bases; unmatched junction nucleotides: 3. DNA of the CDR3: TGTGCCAGCAGTCCCGGGACAGGGGGCTACACCTTC. As protein: CASSPGTGGYTF.

The chain links TRBV19 to TRBJ2-1, with TRBD2 identical over 12 bases. V lost 7 bases to trimming and J lost 0 bases; unmatched junction nucleotides: 4. CDR3 size: 16 residues. CDR1 LNHDA and CDR2 SQIVND come from the germline V gene (reference sequence). For the CDR3, the DNA is TGTGCCAGTACCGCTAGCGGGAGGGCCTCCTACAATGAGCAGTTCTTC. Protein product: CASTASGRASYNEQFF.

On this clone itself: Other DNA sequences in the sample encode the same CDR3. The chain links TRBV13 to TRBJ2-1; D gene unclear. Trimming stripped 0 bases from V and 7 bases from J, with 7 bases between. The CDR3 is made up of 13 amino acids. The germline CDR1 and CDR2 sequences are PRHDT and FYEKMQ (reference sequence). The CDR3 sequence is CASSLGRRNEQFF. For the CDR3, the DNA is TGTGCCAGCAGCTTAGGCCGTCGAAATGAGCAGTTCTTC. The variable domain in full, completed from reference TRBV13 and TRBJ2-1, reads AAGVIQSPRHLIKEKRETATLKCYPIPRHDTVYWYQQGPGQDPQFLISFYEKMQSDKGSIPDRFSAQQFSDYHSELNMSSLELGDSALYFCASSLGRRNEQFFGPGTRLTVL.

This clone was seen once. The chain recombines TRBV14 with TRBJ1-3; 7 nucleotides line up with TRBD1. The J segment lost 2 bases and the V segment lost 4 bases, leaving 8 bases of the junction unmatched. Germline V gene data show CDR1 as SGHDN and CDR2 as FVKESK. This CDR3 contains 16 residues. CDR3 sequence reads: CASSPPTGRTGNTIYF. The CDR3, as DNA: TGTGCCAGCAGCCCCCCGACAGGGCGAACTGGAAACACCATATATTTT.

This clone was recorded only once. The chain employs TRBV18 and TRBJ1-5; D ambiguous. Germline assignment: CDR1 KGHSH and CDR2 LQKENI. The CDR3 is made up of 15 amino acids. V dropped 1 base and J dropped 0 bases, with 7 bases sitting between them. The CDR3 DNA follows: TGTGCCAGCTCACCACTCCGAGGTAGCAATCAGCCCCAGCATTTT. Residues: CASSPLRGSNQPQHF.

About this clone itself: This CDR3 is also generated by other DNA sequences in the sample. The chain is built from TRBV6-6 and TRBJ2-7; TRBD2 is a possible D gene (5 bases). The CDR3 contains 12 residues. Per germline, CDR1 MNHNY and CDR2 SVGAGI (reference sequence). The V gene lost 0 bases and the J gene lost 5 bases, with 5 bases spanning the gap. The CDR3 reads CASSYSGDEQYF. DNA of the CDR3: TGTGCCAGCAGTTACTCCGGGGACGAGCAGTACTTC.

This clone was detected only a few times. Other DNA sequences in the same sample also yield this CDR3. The genes are TRBV28 and TRBJ1-5; D remains unclear. There are 11 residues in the CDR3. Trimming took off 3 bases at V and 6 bases at J, with 3 bases between the two ends. From germline, CDR1 is MDHEN and CDR2 SYDVKM. CDR3 bases: TGTGCCAGCAGTTTCGGTCAGCCCCAGCATTTT. Protein sequence: CASSFGQPQHF.

The V and J genes are TRBV27 and TRBJ2-5; TRBD2 agrees at 12 bases. This CDR3 is 14 amino acids long. The V segment lost 4 bases and the J segment 5 bases; nucleotides outside the gene matches: 2. Germline V gene sequence: CDR1 MNHEY, CDR2 SMNVEV (reference sequence). The CDR3 reads CASSWTSGEETQYF. The CDR3 bases are TGTGCCAGCAGTTGGACTAGCGGGGAGGAGACCCAGTACTTC.

V usage is TRBV5-1 and J usage is TRBJ2-2, with TRBD1 matching 7 bases. The CDR3 spans 16 residues. Unmatched junction bases numbered 2, after V lost 0 bases and J lost 0 bases. Germline V gives CDR1 SGHRS, CDR2 YFSETQ. The CDR3 is CASSLEGQTNTGELFF. DNA for the CDR3: TGCGCCAGCAGCTTGGAGGGACAGACGAACACCGGGGAGCTGTTTTTT.

This sequence joins TRBV27 and TRBJ2-7, with 8 bases matching TRBD1. Germline lookup yields CDR1 MNHEY and CDR2 SMNVEV (reference sequence). CDR3 length: 13 residues. The V segment lost 4 bases and the J segment 12 bases; nucleotides outside the gene matches: 11. The CDR3 loop reads CASSSGDRGKWYF. The CDR3 DNA follows: TGTGCCAGCAGTTCCGGCGACAGGGGAAAGTGGTACTTC.

The CDR3 DNA follows: TGTGCCATCAGGGGGACTAGCGGGCCTCAAAGGTATGAGCAGTTCTTC. Translated, it gives CAIRGTSGPQRYEQFF. The chain recombines TRBV10-3 with TRBJ2-1, with 12 nucleotides matching TRBD2. The V gene end was trimmed by 6 bases and the J gene end by 8 bases; junction bases not matched to a gene: 11. The CDR3 is made up of 16 amino acids. The germline V gene has CDR1 ENHRY and CDR2 SYGVKD.